These 9 T cell receptor beta chains were all obtained from the same sample, sequenced in a study of blood T cell repertoires in COVID-19 (TCRdb year 2020). Library generation was performed with the immunoSEQ multiplex PCR assay. Drawn from immuneACCESS, this table holds only the in-frame rearrangements with V and J called that TCRdb kept. Clones are partly lost; checked studies trace under half to an unresolved V gene and leave the rest unexplained. For this sample there are 200,000 to 300,000 clones; approximately 81% appear just once. The ten largest clones add up to roughly 4% of the sample. The sequencing sample was made of peripheral blood. The source is a man aged 55 to 69 with acute or convalescent COVID-19.

The count of this clone is one. The chain is built from TRBV6-6 and TRBJ2-1; the match to TRBD2 covers 9 bases. The CDR3 loop spans 16 amino acids. V lost 4 bases to trimming and J lost 5 bases; unmatched junction nucleotides: 9. Germline V lookup: CDR1 MNHNY, CDR2 SVGAGI (reference sequence). The DNA for the CDR3 is TGTGCCAGCAGTTTCTTAGCGGGAGATGGGGACAATGAGCAGTTCTTC. It translates to CASSFLAGDGDNEQFF.

The chain joins TRBV2 to TRBJ2-7; TRBD1 aligns across 9 bases. This CDR3 has 14 amino acids. Germline lookup yields CDR1 SNHLY and CDR2 FYNNEI. The trim removed 3 bases at V and 3 bases at J, leaving 3 bases unmatched. The CDR3 region is CASSDRTGVYEQYF. For the CDR3, the DNA is TGTGCCAGCAGTGACCGGACAGGGGTCTACGAGCAGTACTTC.

CDR3 in amino acids: CASSLGGDTEAFF. The DNA of the CDR3 is TGTGCCAGCAGTTTAGGGGGGGACACTGAAGCTTTCTTT. The V call is TRBV12-3 or TRBV12-4, the J call TRBJ1-1; tentative D call: TRBD1 (5 bases). The CDR3 loop spans 13 amino acids. Trimming left V 1 base short and J 3 bases short, with 6 bases between.

The chain links TRBV19 to TRBJ2-6; possibly TRBD2 for D (5 bases). V lost 6 bases and J lost 2, with 11 bases in between. Germline assignment: CDR1 LNHDA and CDR2 SQIVND (reference sequence). The length of the CDR3 is 15 residues. CDR3 loop: CASRTTGTGANVLTF. The CDR3 DNA reads as TGTGCCAGTAGGACTACGGGGACTGGGGCCAACGTCCTGACTTTC.

The gene calls are TRBV5-4 and TRBJ2-5; 11 bases match TRBD2. V lost 7 bases to trimming and J lost 1 base; unmatched junction nucleotides: 12. The CDR3 has 17 amino acids. CDR1 is SGHNT and CDR2 is YYREEE in the germline V gene (reference sequence). The CDR3 protein is CASHGLGTSGFQETQYF. CDR3 DNA: TGTGCCAGCCATGGCCTAGGGACTAGCGGATTCCAAGAGACCCAGTACTTC.

The V gene is TRBV5-6, the J gene TRBJ2-7, with TRBD1 matching over 8 bases. Germline assignment: CDR1 SGHDT and CDR2 YYEEEE. This CDR3 contains 14 residues. The J segment lost 4 bases and the V segment lost 5 bases, leaving 8 bases of the junction unmatched. The CDR3 DNA is TGTGCCAGCAGACGGACAGGGAGGATGTACGAGCAGTACTTC. This translates into CASRRTGRMYEQYF.

This clone is a singleton in its sample. V gene TRBV2 combines with J gene TRBJ2-7; D is perhaps TRBD2 (7 bases). Germline CDR1 is SNHLY and CDR2 is FYNNEI. This CDR3 spans 14 amino acids. Trimming cost V 8 bases and J 5 bases, with 19 bases left between them. The CDR3 DNA is TGTGCCAGCGGAAGGGGAGGGGGAGAGGACGAGCAGTACTTC. It codes for CASGRGGGEDEQYF. The full variable domain, in which reference TRBV2 and TRBJ2-7 provide the parts outside the CDR3, is EPEVTQTPSHQVTQMGQEVILRCVPISNHLYFYWYRQILGQKVEFLVSFYNNEISEKSEIFDDQFSVERPDGSNFTLKIRSTKLEDSAMYFCASGRGGGEDEQYFGPGTRLTVT.

This sequence joins TRBV10-1 and TRBJ1-1, with a tentative D call TRBD1 (5 bases). V lost 2 bases, J lost 4 bases, and 14 bases lay in between. The CDR3 runs 15 residues. The germline V gene encodes CDR1 WNHNN and CDR2 SYGVQD (reference sequence). This CDR3 is CASSERRGEITEAFF. The CDR3 DNA follows: TGCGCCAGCAGTGAGCGGAGGGGCGAGATCACTGAAGCTTTCTTT.

The J gene is TRBJ1-5, the V gene TRBV10-3, with D perhaps TRBD1 (5 bases). CDR1 and CDR2 (germline): ENHRY, SYGVKD. The CDR3 is 16 residues long. Between the trimmed V and J ends, which lost 0 bases and 1 base, there was a span of 10 bases. The CDR3 region is CAISESWGDSNQPQHF. The CDR3 nucleotides read TGTGCCATCAGTGAGTCGTGGGGGGACAGCAATCAGCCCCAGCATTTT.